This TCR beta chain was identified in a study of beta chain features in type 1 diabetes (dated by TCRdb to 2016 to 2019). For the study in its entirety: Mean age, gender distribution, total cell number and subset yield did not differ between patients and healthy donors. Across all samples, around 100 million sorted cells were examined, and cell number per subset correlated strongly with RNA yield. The study compared TCRB repertoires of sorted circulating CD4+ T cell subsets between recently diagnosed type 1 diabetes patients and matched healthy donors. Whereas all 28 donors provided naive and central memory subsets, regulatory and stem cell-like memory subsets were isolated from just 8 patients and roughly 8 healthy donors.

A single peripheral blood draw of approximately 110 mL on average was collected from each donor into heparinised tubes. A BD FACSAria II and a panel including CD45RO, CCR7, CD25, CD127, CD95 and CD27 were used to sort naive, central memory, regulatory and stem cell-like memory CD4+ T cells. Purity was above 95% for every sorted population. PBMCs were separated immediately by Lymphoprep density gradient centrifugation and were stained directly, without being cultured. So that batch effects would be minimized, each experiment stained and sorted samples in pairs, pairing one healthy donor with one patient. The germline V gene encodes CDR1 MNHEY and CDR2 SVGAGI. Spanning cysteine to phenylalanine, the CDR3 consists of 16 amino acids. Only the CDR3 portion is preserved as DNA: 48 bases, with reading frame beginning at the first base. V loses 0 bases, J loses 7 bases, and the germline ends lie 19 bases apart.

The entire amount of isolated RNA was reverse transcribed using the High Capacity cDNA Reverse Transcription Kit, so the sequenced TCRB transcripts were expressed ones. Deep immunoSEQ sequencing was performed on naive, central memory and regulatory T cell samples, with an average of roughly 3.6 million total reads per sample. After sorted cells were lysed in RLT buffer, RNA was extracted with DNase-treated RNeasy Micro or Mini kits, with the choice depending on cell number. To prevent cross-contamination, each cell subset was processed individually, whereas patient and healthy donor samples were processed jointly. The immunoSEQ multiplex PCR was used to amplify TCRB sequences from cDNA, generating 87-bp fragments that spanned the CDR3 region. The amplicons were sequenced using the Illumina HiSeq platform. The original methods were these. Synthetic template baselines were used to correct PCR bias computationally, reads within Hamming distance 2 were collapsed, and singletons that could not be merged were discarded. Reads were aligned against IMGT to assign V, D and J genes, CDR3 length and insertions or deletions at six rearrangement sites. Within each subset, clonotype counts were normalized to the number of sorted cells before true diversity and Gini coefficients were calculated with the tcR R package. The overlap coefficient, calculated on TCRB nucleotide sequences, was used to quantify repertoire sharing. Out-of-frame TCRB sequences from naive cells were analyzed as a proxy for the pre-selection repertoire. Imported from immuneACCESS, the table was reduced by TCRdb to in-frame sequences with V and J called. These copies leave out some clones; in studies compared against another copy, an unresolved V gene accounts for under half, and the cause of the remainder is not known. The V and J calls and clone size are taken from that table; D and trimming were inferred from the DNA. This sample holds over 700,000 clones; roughly 15% were observed only once. 0.023% of the sample belongs to the ten largest clones.

Study-level results and caveats: PCR may preferentially amplify shorter templates, but because patient and control samples were amplified and corrected together, any resulting skew would affect both groups equally. Fewer insertions and more nucleotide deletions at VDJ recombination sites were observed in patients with type 1 diabetes, implying thymic rearrangement abnormalities. Naive, central memory and regulatory TCRB repertoires appeared to be more alike among patients than among healthy donors. Type 1 diabetes patients showed a moderate but significant shortening of TCRB CDR3 length in all four CD4+ subsets. Because the HLA sub-analyses included only small numbers of individuals, any influence of HLA type on TCRB rearrangement was left unresolved. Because cDNA rather than genomic DNA was sequenced, highly expressing activated cells could have been over-represented, although no difference in activation and CD3 levels was found between groups.

A remark on this clone: Its cognate antigen has yet to be identified. Per-base quality was not reported, and no clone a single base away is much larger than it.

The rearranged segments are TRBV6-5 and TRBJ2-7; too little of a D gene remains to name it. Material for sequencing was naive CD4+ T cells from blood. The cell subset or site label for this specimen denotes: true naive CD4+ T cells. This TCR was sampled from a woman aged 18-29 years in good health. The DNA is as follows: TGTGCCAGCAGTTACTCGAGAGTCGCAGCCCTGGGTGAGCAGTACTTC. Its protein is CASSYSRVAALGEQYF.